This TCR beta chain comes out of a study of graft-versus-host responses after intestinal transplantation. Background on the study: Transplantation in recipients was multivisceral, liver-intestinal, or isolated intestinal.

A remark on this clone: Its antigen is not identified.

TCRdb's copy holds only in-frame clones and misses some; the assay was immunoSEQ multiplex PCR. The sample has 80,000 to 100,000 clones; 70% to 90% are singletons. Germline V gene sequence: CDR1 LNHDA, CDR2 SQIVND (reference sequence). The length of the CDR3 is 13 residues. V dropped 1 base and J dropped 2 bases, with 4 bases sitting between them. The material was unstimulated CD4+ T cells sorted from spleen or lymph node cells, obtained before intestinal transplant. V usage is TRBV19 and J usage is TRBJ2-3; no firm D call. This receptor was identified in a human donor who received an intestinal transplant. The CDR3 spells CASSIGHTDTQYF. The DNA for the CDR3 is TGTGCCAGTAGTATAGGACACACAGATACGCAGTATTTT.